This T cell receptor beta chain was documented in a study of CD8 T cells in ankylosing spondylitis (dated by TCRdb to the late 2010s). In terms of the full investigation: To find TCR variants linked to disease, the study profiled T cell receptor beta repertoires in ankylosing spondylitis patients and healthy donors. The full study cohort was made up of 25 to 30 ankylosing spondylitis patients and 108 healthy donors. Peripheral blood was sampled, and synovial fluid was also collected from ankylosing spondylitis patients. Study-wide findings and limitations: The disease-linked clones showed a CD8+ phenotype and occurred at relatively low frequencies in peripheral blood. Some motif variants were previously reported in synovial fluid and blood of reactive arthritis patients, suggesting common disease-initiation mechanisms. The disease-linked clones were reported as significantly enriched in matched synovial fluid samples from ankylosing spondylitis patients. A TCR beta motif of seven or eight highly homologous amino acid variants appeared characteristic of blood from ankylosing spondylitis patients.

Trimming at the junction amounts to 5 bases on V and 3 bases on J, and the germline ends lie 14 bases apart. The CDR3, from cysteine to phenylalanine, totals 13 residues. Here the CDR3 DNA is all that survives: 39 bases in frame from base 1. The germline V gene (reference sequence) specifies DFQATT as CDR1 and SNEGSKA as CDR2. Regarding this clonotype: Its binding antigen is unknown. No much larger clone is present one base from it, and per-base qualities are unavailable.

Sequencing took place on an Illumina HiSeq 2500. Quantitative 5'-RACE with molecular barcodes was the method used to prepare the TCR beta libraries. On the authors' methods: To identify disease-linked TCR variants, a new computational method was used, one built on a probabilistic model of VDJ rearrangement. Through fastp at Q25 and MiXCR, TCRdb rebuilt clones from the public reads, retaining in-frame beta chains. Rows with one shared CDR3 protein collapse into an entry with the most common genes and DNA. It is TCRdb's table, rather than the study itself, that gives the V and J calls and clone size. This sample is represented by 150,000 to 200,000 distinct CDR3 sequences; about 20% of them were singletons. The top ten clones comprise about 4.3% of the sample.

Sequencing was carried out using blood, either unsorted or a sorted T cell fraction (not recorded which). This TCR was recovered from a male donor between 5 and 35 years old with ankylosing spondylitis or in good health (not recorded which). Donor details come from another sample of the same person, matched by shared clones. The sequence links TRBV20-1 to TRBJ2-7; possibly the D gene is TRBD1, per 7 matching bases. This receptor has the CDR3 CSAPQGTYYEQYF. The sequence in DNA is TGCAGTGCTCCACAGGGGACTTACTACGAGCAGTACTTC.